This T cell receptor beta chain was recovered during a study of T cells in Graves' hyperthyroidism and ophthalmopathy. Study conclusions and caveats: In simple terms, a model built on 13 V-J features told ophthalmopathy apart from stable hyperthyroidism. For ophthalmopathy, model prediction preceded onset by a median roughly 5.9 months. Peripheral blood also featured most of the thyroid clonotypes expanded above 0.001.

This clonotype showed up many times. What it binds is unknown. In making diagnoses, clinical symptoms, serum thyroxine and TRAb, thyroid ultrasound and orbital computed tomography were all used. Amplified TCR beta CDR3 regions derived from RNA transcripts. TCR CDR3 underwent first-round RT-PCR with the HTBI primer set. Each CDR3 protein is one row after TCRdb ran MiXCR on the multiplex PCR reads. Among 480,000 or so distinct CDR3 sequences listed, 46% were seen once. V lost 5 bases and J 6 bases, leaving 11 bases between the germline ends. There are 12 residues in the CDR3. Germline assignment: CDR1 SEHNR and CDR2 FQNEAQ (reference sequence).

This rearrangement joins TRBV7-9 to TRBJ2-7, with a tentative D call TRBD2 (6 bases). The source material was peripheral blood or thyroid tissue (not recorded which). The TCR originated in an adult woman with Graves' disease, either hyperthyroidism or ophthalmopathy (not recorded which). The DNA for the CDR3 is TGTGCCAGCAGCCAAACTAGCTCCGAGCAGTACTTC. The encoded protein is CASSQTSSEQYF.